This is a list of T cell receptor beta chains from one sample in a study of T cell responses to AZD1222 COVID-19 vaccine. Generated by immunoSEQ multiplex PCR, the TCRdb table keeps only in-frame clones and is missing some. The table lists roughly 140,000 clones, under 95% of them singletons, with around 5.4% in the top ten. This sample comprised peripheral blood, obtained on day 0 of AZD1222 vaccination. The receptors come from an adult in good health. The CDR3 runs from the conserved cysteine through the conserved F or W. The D gene is left open where the match is weak. Not every row has a clone size; where given, it reads once, few, many or a size class.

clone_size	v_call	d_call	j_call	cdr3_aa	cdr3_nt
once	TRBV6-2/TRBV6-3	.	TRBJ1-5	CASSRTAMQPQHF	TGTGCCAGCAGCCGGACGGCGATGCAGCCCCAGCATTTT
few	TRBV7-8	.	TRBJ1-6	CASSVTGRSYNSPLHF	TGTGCCAGCAGCGTTACCGGGAGGTCCTATAATTCACCCCTCCACTTT
.	TRBV19	.	TRBJ1-5	CASSIEGGLSNQPQHF	TGTGCCAGTAGTATAGAGGGAGGCCTCAGCAATCAGCCCCAGCATTTT
once	TRBV29-1	TRBD1	TRBJ2-6	CSVEGQGDDVLTF	TGCAGCGTTGAAGGACAGGGAGACGACGTCCTGACTTTC
.	TRBV7-9	.	TRBJ2-2	CATEGQTANTGELFF	TGTGCCACGGAGGGACAGACGGCTAACACCGGGGAGCTGTTTTTT
.	TRBV10-2	TRBD1	TRBJ1-6	CASKQGLASPSSYNSPLHF	TGCGCCAGCAAACAGGGGCTGGCCAGCCCGAGCTCCTATAATTCACCCCTCCACTTT
.	TRBV28	TRBD1	TRBJ1-3	CASSPTGPGNTIYF	TGTGCCAGCAGTCCGACAGGGCCTGGAAACACCATATATTTT
.	TRBV19	.	TRBJ1-5	CASRRVGNQPQHF	TGTGCCAGTAGACGGGTGGGCAATCAGCCCCAGCATTTT
.	TRBV21-1	.	TRBJ2-3	CASSKETDSTTDTQYF	TGTGCCAGCAGCAAAGAGACGGACAGTACCACAGATACGCAGTATTTT
.	TRBV7-8	.	TRBJ1-6	CASSLNRDFYSPLHF	TGTGCCAGCAGCTTAAACAGGGATTTTTATTCACCCCTCCACTTT
.	TRBV30	.	TRBJ1-6	CAWSEDGSPLHF	TGTGCCTGGAGTGAAGATGGTTCACCCCTCCACTTT
.	TRBV24-1	.	TRBJ2-2	CATSPSIHTGELFF	TGTGCCACCAGTCCCAGTATTCACACCGGGGAGCTGTTTTTT
once	TRBV11-2	TRBD1	TRBJ2-7	CASSPTRRQGVYEQYF	TGTGCCAGCAGTCCAACCCGCAGACAGGGTGTCTACGAGCAGTACTTC
.	TRBV28	.	TRBJ1-6	CASSLSKDSPLHF	TGTGCCAGCAGTTTGAGTAAGGATTCACCCCTCCACTTT
once	TRBV28	TRBD2	TRBJ2-2	CASSGLGTGTSGTGELFF	TGTGCCAGCAGCGGATTGGGAACCGGGACTAGCGGGACCGGGGAGCTGTTTTTT
once	TRBV18	.	TRBJ1-2	CASSPSPSYGYTF	TGTGCCAGCTCACCAAGCCCCTCCTATGGCTACACCTTC
once	TRBV6-5	.	TRBJ1-2	CASTPDRLYGYTF	TGTGCCAGCACCCCCGACAGACTTTATGGCTACACCTTC
.	TRBV28	TRBD1	TRBJ2-4	CASRRQGAKNIQYF	TGTGCCAGCAGGAGACAGGGGGCCAAAAACATTCAGTACTTC
.	TRBV4-2	.	TRBJ1-1	CASSQGDIQSRTEAFF	TGTGCCAGCAGCCAAGGGGACATCCAAAGTCGCACTGAAGCTTTCTTT
.	TRBV28	TRBD1	TRBJ2-5	CASSPLSTGMETQYF	TGTGCCAGCAGTCCTCTCTCGACAGGGATGGAGACCCAGTACTTC
once	TRBV6-1	.	TRBJ2-4	CASSEDSLNSQYF	TGTGCCAGCAGTGAGGACAGCCTTAATAGTCAGTACTTC
.	TRBV28	TRBD2	TRBJ2-3	CASSLWEAGLVDTQYF	TGTGCCAGCAGTTTATGGGAAGCGGGATTAGTAGATACGCAGTATTTT
.	TRBV2	TRBD1	TRBJ1-2	CASTRPRGPSNYGYTF	TGTGCCAGCACCCGACCGAGGGGGCCAAGTAACTATGGCTACACCTTC
.	TRBV18	.	TRBJ1-5	CASSQQANSNQPQHF	TGTGCCAGCTCTCAACAGGCAAATAGCAATCAGCCCCAGCATTTT
.	TRBV24-1	.	TRBJ2-1	CATSPEHNYNEQFF	TGTGCCACCAGTCCCGAACATAACTACAATGAGCAGTTCTTC
.	TRBV19	.	TRBJ1-2	CASSIVTGGDGYTF	TGTGCCAGTAGTATAGTAACGGGGGGCGATGGCTACACCTTC
.	TRBV7-9	.	TRBJ2-7	CASSAGGNWGQYF	TGTGCCAGCAGCGCAGGAGGTAATTGGGGGCAGTACTTC
.	TRBV6-5	TRBD1	TRBJ1-1	CATPNHRGTEAFF	TGTGCCACCCCGAACCACAGGGGGACTGAAGCTTTCTTT
.	TRBV21-1	.	TRBJ1-1	CASSKWAFF	TGTGCCAGCAGCAAGTGGGCTTTCTTT
.	TRBV3-1/TRBV3-2	.	TRBJ2-1	CASSQTWKGNEQFF	TGTGCCAGCAGCCAAACCTGGAAGGGCAATGAGCAGTTCTTC
.	TRBV19	.	TRBJ1-4	CASSMTGTYRNEKLFF	TGTGCCAGTAGTATGACCGGCACATACCGAAATGAAAAACTGTTTTTT
.	TRBV28	TRBD2	TRBJ2-1	CASSSGLAGTRSYNEQFF	TGTGCCAGCAGTTCCGGACTAGCGGGAACGCGCTCCTACAATGAGCAGTTCTTC
once	TRBV27	.	TRBJ2-2	CASSLWGTGELFF	TGTGCCAGCAGTTTGTGGGGGACCGGGGAGCTGTTTTTT
.	TRBV6-5	.	TRBJ2-3	CASTEGISTDTQYF	TGTGCCAGCACGGAGGGTATTAGCACAGATACGCAGTATTTT
.	TRBV4-3	TRBD2	TRBJ2-7	CASSQGLAMSNEQYF	TGCGCCAGCAGCCAGGGACTAGCGATGAGTAACGAGCAGTACTTC
.	TRBV7-9	.	TRBJ2-1	CASSLVGNYNEQFF	TGTGCCAGCAGCTTAGTAGGAAACTACAATGAGCAGTTCTTC
.	TRBV10-3	TRBD1	TRBJ2-3	CATRDREVAQYF	TGTGCCACCCGGGACAGGGAGGTTGCGCAGTATTTT
.	TRBV28	.	TRBJ1-5	CASSRKRQNQPQHF	TGTGCCAGCAGTCGAAAAAGGCAGAATCAGCCCCAGCATTTT
.	TRBV29-1	.	TRBJ2-3	CSVEPGQQFDTQYF	TGCAGCGTTGAGCCGGGTCAACAATTCGATACGCAGTATTTT
once	TRBV6-2/TRBV6-3	.	TRBJ2-7	CASSYPRLVREQYF	TGTGCCAGCAGTTACCCGAGGCTCGTCAGGGAGCAGTACTTC
.	TRBV5-6	.	TRBJ2-3	CASSLRVGASTDTQYF	TGTGCCAGCAGCTTGCGAGTCGGGGCTAGCACAGATACGCAGTATTTT
.	TRBV9	.	TRBJ2-2	CASSVGIATGELFF	TGTGCCAGCAGCGTAGGGATTGCCACCGGGGAGCTGTTTTTT
few	TRBV4-2	.	TRBJ2-5	CASSETLETQYF	TGTGCCAGCAGCGAGACCCTGGAGACCCAGTACTTC
.	TRBV7-8	.	TRBJ2-5	CASSLERSGPKGVTQYF	TGTGCCAGCAGCTTAGAGAGAAGCGGGCCCAAAGGGGTGACCCAGTACTTC
.	TRBV11-3	TRBD1	TRBJ1-6	CASSPSVTGGGNSPLHF	TGTGCCAGCAGCCCTTCCGTGACAGGGGGAGGTAATTCACCCCTCCACTTT
.	TRBV19	TRBD2	TRBJ2-7	CASSAGLAGVYEQYF	TGTGCCAGTAGTGCGGGACTAGCGGGAGTCTACGAGCAGTACTTC
once	TRBV6-6	.	TRBJ1-2	CASSPNYGYTF	TGTGCCAGCAGTCCTAACTATGGCTACACCTTC
.	TRBV28	.	TRBJ1-2	CASSFSGGYTF	TGTGCCAGCAGTTTTTCCGGTGGCTACACCTTC
.	TRBV15	.	TRBJ2-3	CATSREHNTDTQYF	TGTGCCACCAGCAGAGAACACAACACAGATACGCAGTATTTT
.	TRBV7-9	.	TRBJ2-7	CASSLTGTSSYEQYF	TGTGCCAGCAGCTTAACCGGAACGAGCTCCTACGAGCAGTACTTC
.	TRBV5-6	.	TRBJ2-7	CASSRGALRAYEQYF	TGTGCCAGCAGCCGGGGAGCCCTTAGGGCCTACGAGCAGTACTTC
.	TRBV19	TRBD2	TRBJ2-3	CASAGLADTQYF	TGTGCCAGTGCCGGACTAGCAGATACGCAGTATTTT
.	TRBV11-3	.	TRBJ2-2	CASSLRVPGELFF	TGTGCCAGCAGCTTAAGGGTTCCCGGGGAGCTGTTTTTT
.	TRBV28	.	TRBJ1-2	CASSFSDGSNYGYTF	TGTGCCAGCAGCTTCTCGGACGGGTCTAACTATGGCTACACCTTC
.	TRBV9	TRBD1	TRBJ2-5	CASSAGTGRQETQYF	TGTGCCAGCAGCGCCGGGACAGGGCGTCAAGAGACCCAGTACTTC
.	TRBV9	.	TRBJ1-1	CASSVGGTLPEAFF	TGTGCCAGCAGCGTAGGTGGTACTCTCCCTGAAGCTTTCTTT
.	TRBV5-1	.	TRBJ2-3	CASSGFGDTQYF	TGCGCCAGCAGCGGATTCGGCGATACGCAGTATTTT